The clone carrying this T cell receptor (beta chain) was seen more than once but under ten times. The data were obtained in a study of immune evolution from preneoplasia to lung adenocarcinoma. Germline V gene sequence: CDR1 SEHNR, CDR2 FQNEAQ (reference sequence). The CDR3 spans 16 residues. The J segment lost 6 bases and the V segment lost 7 bases, leaving 15 bases of the junction unmatched. Using immunoSEQ multiplex PCR, the repertoire was profiled, and TCRdb retains in-frame clones only, with some absent. The table records around 5,400 clones, 55% to 70% of them present only once. Two lung cancer pathologists independently confirmed each histologic diagnosis.

V usage is TRBV7-9 and J usage is TRBJ1-2; 9 nucleotides align to TRBD1. The specimen sequenced was FFPE adjacent normal lung tissue. The sequence was collected from a person aged 80 or over with lung adenocarcinoma. CDR3: CASTTERDRVDHGYTF. The CDR3 DNA reads as TGTGCCAGCACCACCGAGCGGGACAGGGTGGATCATGGCTACACCTTC.